One and the same sample provided the 9 T cell receptor beta chains below, sequenced in a study of blood T cells in healthy people across ages. Primed by a sample-barcoded 5' primer and a J-beta primer mix, a second PCR proceeded for roughly 7 to 12 cycles. One entry per CDR3 protein results from TCRdb running MiXCR on the 5' RACE reads. Here the sample spans 1.5 million to 2 million distinct CDR3 sequences, about 50% being singletons. The sample consisted of blood. The receptors originated from a woman in her thirties or forties in good health.

This rearrangement joins TRBV7-2 to TRBJ2-3; D is ambiguous. The ends were cut back, 3 bases at V and 11 bases at J, with 15 bases in the middle. This CDR3 is 13 amino acids long. Germline CDR1 is SGHTA and CDR2 is FQGNSA. The chain's CDR3 is CASSLPSYLVQYF. For the CDR3, the DNA is TGTGCCAGCAGCTTGCCATCTTATTTGGTGCAGTATTTT.

In regard to this clonotype: A read error may account for a junction end that differs from germline. The V gene is TRBV12-3 or TRBV12-4, the J gene TRBJ2-1, with D perhaps given as TRBD1 or TRBD2 (5 bases each). CDR3 size: 15 residues. In DNA form, the CDR3 reads TGTGCCAGCAGCTTAGAGGGGCGAGGATGGAATGAGCAGTTCTTC. Translated, it gives CASSLEGRGWNEQFF.

The chain employs TRBV6-2 or TRBV6-3 and TRBJ2-1; D ambiguous. The length of the CDR3 is 14 residues. Trimming removed 5 bases from V and 4 bases from J, with 12 bases in between. Per germline, CDR1 MNHEY and CDR2 SVGEGT. CDR3 sequence: CASSHPGVYNEQFF. The CDR3 DNA follows: TGTGCCAGCAGTCATCCAGGAGTTTACAATGAGCAGTTCTTC.

This clonotype was counted only a few times. This rearrangement joins TRBV20-1 to TRBJ2-3, with 10 bases identical to TRBD2. This CDR3 is 15 amino acids long. The junction had 10 bases not matched to a gene; V was cut back by 6 bases and J by 4 bases. Germline V gene data show CDR1 as DFQATT and CDR2 as SNEGSKA (reference sequence). The CDR3 here is CSAEPLAGGPDTQYF. CDR3 bases: TGCAGTGCCGAACCGTTAGCGGGGGGCCCAGATACGCAGTATTTT.

The gene calls are TRBV9 and TRBJ2-7; weak D call: TRBD1 (5 bases). The V and J ends lost 0 bases and 9 bases respectively, with 13 bases between them. Germline assignment: CDR1 SGDLS and CDR2 YYNGEE. The CDR3 has 13 amino acids. The CDR3 loop reads CASSVGGWGGQYF. The DNA for the CDR3 is TGTGCCAGCAGCGTAGGAGGTTGGGGCGGGCAGTACTTC.

This clonotype is a singleton in its sample. The chain combines TRBV7-2 with TRBJ1-5; 10 nucleotides match TRBD1. This CDR3 is 16 amino acids long. Germline V gives CDR1 SGHTA, CDR2 FQGNSA. Trimming took 2 bases from V and 6 from J; bases not matched to a gene: 7. CDR3 loop: CASSLRMTGGGQPQHF. For the CDR3, the DNA is TGTGCCAGCAGCTTAAGGATGACAGGGGGCGGTCAGCCCCAGCATTTT.

CDR3 in amino acids: CASSRTSASNEQFF. In nucleotides, the CDR3 is TGTGCCAGCAGTCGGACTAGCGCCTCCAATGAGCAGTTCTTC. J is TRBJ2-1 and V is TRBV27, with 9 bases identical to TRBD2. V lost 5 bases, J lost 6 bases, and 5 bases stayed unmatched. This CDR3 comprises 14 residues. The germline gives CDR1 MNHEY, CDR2 SMNVEV (reference sequence).

The V call is TRBV6-1, the J call TRBJ1-2; tentative D call: TRBD1 (5 bases). This CDR3 contains 14 residues. Trimming shortened V by 2 bases and J by 3 bases, and 10 bases separated the two germline ends. Germline V CDR1 and CDR2: MNHNS, SASEGT. This chain's CDR3 is CASSEHPGDYGYTF. Here the CDR3 DNA reads TGTGCCAGCAGTGAACATCCGGGGGACTATGGCTACACCTTC.

The rearrangement uses TRBV6-2 or TRBV6-3 and TRBJ1-1; D unresolved. The CDR3 runs 14 residues. Trimming pared 6 bases from V and 2 bases from J, leaving 13 bases between. Germline values: CDR1 MNHEY, CDR2 SVGEGT. The CDR3 nucleotides are TGTGCCAGCAGGGAAGACGGAACCAACACTGAAGCTTTCTTT. Translation gives CASREDGTNTEAFF.